The rows below give T cell receptor beta chains drawn from one sample of a study of radiotherapy plus CTLA-4 blockade in lung cancer. Method: immunoSEQ multiplex PCR; TCRdb's copy keeps in-frame clones and lacks some. Of about 82,000 clones listed, around 72% are singletons. This specimen was peripheral blood, taken from a patient treated with radiotherapy plus ipilimumab. The receptor source for this set is a human donor with non-small cell lung cancer that progressed on radiotherapy plus ipilimumab. CDR3s include the opening cysteine and the closing phenylalanine or tryptophan. The order of the fields is V gene, clone size, J gene, D gene, CDR3 protein, CDR3 DNA. The D gene is left open where the match is weak. Clone size is given for some rows only: seen once, a few or many times, or a class if the clone is expanded.

>TRBV7-9|-|TRBJ2-1|TRBD1
CASSKPGQDLNEQFF
TGTGCCAGCAGTAAACCGGGACAGGACCTCAATGAGCAGTTCTTC
>TRBV5-4|-|TRBJ2-3|-
CASSAEGGWSGRYTDTQYF
TGTGCCAGCAGCGCCGAGGGGGGTTGGAGCGGTCGCTACACAGATACGCAGTATTTT
>TRBV28|few|TRBJ2-3|TRBD2
CASTPLATSTDTQYF
TGTGCCAGCACCCCACTAGCGACTAGCACAGATACGCAGTATTTT
>TRBV2|few|TRBJ2-7|TRBD2
CASSLLAGGYEQYF
TGTGCCAGCAGTCTCCTAGCGGGAGGTTACGAGCAGTACTTC
>TRBV7-3|-|TRBJ2-5|TRBD2
CASSRTSGPQETQYF
TGTGCCAGCAGCCGGACTAGCGGGCCCCAAGAGACCCAGTACTTC
>TRBV28|few|TRBJ1-1|TRBD1
CASIRPGQGIYTEAFF
TGTGCCAGCATCCGCCCCGGACAGGGGATTTACACTGAAGCTTTCTTT
>TRBV16|-|TRBJ1-5|-
CASSQFGGSLNQPQHF
TGTGCCAGCAGCCAATTCGGCGGCAGCCTCAATCAGCCCCAGCATTTT
>TRBV9|-|TRBJ2-3|TRBD2
CASSVGGRGATDTQYF
TGTGCCAGCAGCGTCGGCGGGAGAGGGGCCACAGATACGCAGTATTTT
>TRBV15|-|TRBJ2-3|-
CATSRDRDTDTQYF
TGTGCCACCAGCAGAGACAGGGACACAGATACGCAGTATTTT
>TRBV7-9|-|TRBJ2-1|TRBD2
CASTESLAGYNEQFF
TGTGCCAGCACCGAATCACTAGCGGGATACAATGAGCAGTTCTTC
>TRBV5-1|few|TRBJ2-1|-
CASSPTAKTSYNEQFF
TGCGCCAGCAGCCCAACAGCAAAAACCTCCTACAATGAGCAGTTCTTC
>TRBV7-9|many|TRBJ2-3|TRBD1
CASSLTGSTDTQYF
TGTGCCAGCAGCCTGACAGGGAGCACAGATACGCAGTATTTT
>TRBV7-2|few|TRBJ2-7|TRBD2
CASGLAGLEQYF
TGTGCCAGCGGACTAGCGGGGTTGGAGCAGTACTTC
>TRBV9|few|TRBJ2-1|TRBD2
CASSLTDGGISYNEQFF
TGTGCCAGCAGCCTGACGGACGGGGGGATATCCTACAATGAGCAGTTCTTC
>TRBV2|-|TRBJ2-3|-
CASSDWDTQYF
TGTGCCAGCAGTGACTGGGATACGCAGTATTTT
>TRBV4-1|-|TRBJ2-1|-
CASSQQGISYNEQFF
TGCGCCAGCAGCCAACAGGGAATCTCCTACAATGAGCAGTTCTTC
>TRBV2|-|TRBJ2-7|TRBD2
CASRATSGGYEQYF
TGTGCCAGCAGGGCGACTAGCGGGGGCTACGAGCAGTACTTC
>TRBV19|-|TRBJ2-3|-
CASKIRNEDTQYF
TGTGCCAGTAAAATTCGGAACGAAGATACGCAGTATTTT
>TRBV28|-|TRBJ1-5|TRBD1
CASSLRTGRMHF
TGTGCCAGCAGTTTACGGACAGGGAGGATGCATTTT
>TRBV5-4|medium-sized|TRBJ1-4|TRBD1
CASSNRGEEKLFF
TGTGCCAGCAGCAACAGGGGGGAAGAAAAACTGTTTTTT
>TRBV27|-|TRBJ1-5|-
CASSPGPTTSNQPQHF
TGTGCCAGCAGCCCTGGACCGACTACTAGCAATCAGCCCCAGCATTTT
>TRBV19|-|TRBJ1-5|TRBD1
CASSKQGEYSNQPQHF
TGTGCCAGTAGTAAACAGGGGGAATATAGCAATCAGCCCCAGCATTTT
>TRBV7-2|-|TRBJ2-2|-
CASGNTGELFF
TGTGCCAGCGGGAACACCGGGGAGCTGTTTTTT
>TRBV27|-|TRBJ2-7|-
CASSLSSADRAYEQYF
TGTGCCAGCAGTTTATCGTCGGCGGACAGAGCCTACGAGCAGTACTTC
>TRBV4-3|-|TRBJ1-1|TRBD1
CASSQQGQGRRAFF
TGCGCCAGCAGCCAACAAGGACAGGGTCGGCGAGCTTTCTTT
>TRBV28|once|TRBJ1-2|-
CASSLGGYGYTF
TGTGCCAGCAGTTTAGGGGGCTATGGCTACACCTTC
>TRBV28|few|TRBJ1-5|-
CASKPSGNQPQHF
TGTGCCAGCAAACCCAGTGGCAATCAGCCCCAGCATTTT
>TRBV2|-|TRBJ2-1|TRBD2
CASRGGLNNEQFF
TGTGCCAGCAGGGGGGGACTAAACAATGAGCAGTTCTTC
>TRBV5-1|-|TRBJ2-7|-
CASSLAYGYEQYF
TGCGCCAGCAGCTTAGCCTACGGCTACGAGCAGTACTTC
>TRBV29-1|-|TRBJ2-4|-
CSVEEARNIQYF
TGCAGCGTTGAAGAAGCGAGGAACATTCAGTACTTC
>TRBV9|-|TRBJ1-4|TRBD1
CASSSGRGRLNEKLFF
TGTGCCAGCAGCTCAGGCAGGGGGCGCCTTAATGAAAAACTGTTTTTT
>TRBV10-2|-|TRBJ1-5|-
CASSTGWGQPQHF
TGCGCCAGCAGCACAGGGTGGGGTCAGCCCCAGCATTTT
>TRBV7-9|-|TRBJ1-2|-
CASSLVDGVQNGYTF
TGTGCCAGCAGCTTAGTAGACGGGGTTCAAAATGGCTACACCTTC
>TRBV10-3|-|TRBJ2-1|TRBD1
CATERGQGEGEQFF
TGTGCCACCGAGCGAGGACAGGGGGAAGGTGAGCAGTTCTTC
>TRBV28|few|TRBJ1-1|-
CASSPPGGPIMNTEAFF
TGTGCCAGCAGCCCCCCCGGGGGGCCTATCATGAACACTGAAGCTTTCTTT
>TRBV6-5|-|TRBJ2-7|-
CASSEHGYEQYF
TGTGCCAGCAGTGAACACGGCTACGAGCAGTACTTC
>TRBV6-5|medium-sized|TRBJ2-7|-
CASSYSTRSYEQYF
TGTGCCAGCAGTTACTCGACAAGGAGCTACGAGCAGTACTTC
>TRBV7-8|-|TRBJ2-7|-
CASSSPGYEQYF
TGTGCCAGCAGCTCCCCTGGGTACGAGCAGTACTTC
>TRBV6-5|few|TRBJ1-5|TRBD1
CASSPDRGRVFF
TGTGCCAGCAGCCCTGACAGGGGGCGGGTTTTTTTT
>TRBV27|-|TRBJ2-3|-
CASSLSDGAVFAQYF
TGTGCCAGCAGTTTATCGGATGGAGCGGTTTTTGCGCAGTATTTT
>TRBV2|-|TRBJ2-3|TRBD1
CASRDPGTGGPDTQYF
TGTGCCAGCAGAGACCCCGGGACAGGGGGTCCAGATACGCAGTATTTT
>TRBV5-1|-|TRBJ2-7|-
CASSPEPQGNYEQYF
TGCGCCAGCAGCCCAGAACCGCAGGGGAACTACGAGCAGTACTTC